The 8 T cell receptor beta chains reported below all come from one sample, sequenced in a study of blood T cell repertoires in COVID-19. Libraries were prepared by immunoSEQ multiplex PCR; TCRdb keeps only in-frame clonotypes and omits some of them. The table records some 200,000 clones, roughly 80% of them present only once. Sequenced: peripheral blood. The receptors originated from a woman aged 35 to 49 with acute or convalescent COVID-19.

The rearrangement links TRBV9 to TRBJ2-5; D is unclear. The CDR3 has 15 amino acids. Trimming left V 4 bases short and J 2 bases short, with 15 bases between. Germline CDR1 reads SGDLS; CDR2 reads YYNGEE. The CDR3 is CASSPTRRSQETQYF. CDR3 DNA sequence: TGTGCCAGCAGCCCTACCCGAAGGAGTCAAGAGACCCAGTACTTC.

V and J are TRBV28 and TRBJ1-1; D remains unclear. The V gene's germline CDR1 is MDHEN and CDR2 SYDVKM. The CDR3 is 13 residues long. V lost 8 bases, J lost 0 bases, and 10 bases lay in between. The CDR3: CASGRHMNTEAFF. The CDR3, as DNA: TGTGCCAGCGGGCGACACATGAACACTGAAGCTTTCTTT. Using reference TRBV28 and TRBJ1-1 for the parts outside the CDR3, the full variable domain is DVKVTQSSRYLVKRTGEKVFLECVQDMDHENMFWYRQDPGLGLRLIYFSYDVKMKEKGDIPEGYSVSREKKERFSLILESASTNQTSMYLCASGRHMNTEAFFGQGTRLTVV.

The chain employs TRBV3-1 (or the pseudogene TRBV3-2) and TRBJ1-1; 12 bases agree with TRBD1. The CDR3 has 16 amino acids. Germline CDR1 reads LGHDT; CDR2 reads YNNKEL (reference sequence). V was pared by 2 bases and J by 3 bases, with 4 bases of the junction left unmatched. DNA of the CDR3: TGTGCCAGCAGCCAATGGGACAGGGGGCTAGACACTGAAGCTTTCTTT. Protein product: CASSQWDRGLDTEAFF.

This clone was seen a few times. The rearrangement joins TRBV30 to TRBJ1-2; D gene uncertain. This CDR3 comprises 14 residues. CDR1 is GTSNPN and CDR2 is SVGIG in the germline V gene (reference sequence). Between the trimmed V and J ends, which lost 0 bases and 4 bases, there was a span of 12 bases. The chain's CDR3 is CAWSVQLGLYGYTF. CDR3 bases: TGTGCCTGGAGTGTACAACTAGGGCTCTATGGCTACACCTTC.

The CDR3 DNA sequence: TGTGCCAGCAGCCAAGACACAGGGGGCTACTTTGGCTACACCTTC. It yields the protein CASSQDTGGYFGYTF. This chain connects TRBV3-1 (or the pseudogene TRBV3-2) to TRBJ1-2, with TRBD1 identical over 9 bases. Trimming at V came to 0 bases and at J to 7 bases, leaving 6 bases not matched to a gene. CDR1 and CDR2 from the germline V gene are LGHDT and YNNKEL (reference sequence). There are 15 residues in the CDR3.

This rearrangement joins TRBV3-1 (or the pseudogene TRBV3-2) to TRBJ1-5, with D hard to call. This CDR3 is 14 amino acids long. From germline, CDR1 is LGHDT and CDR2 YNNKEL (reference sequence). Deletions cut 0 bases from V and 0 bases from J, with 3 bases between. CDR3 coding DNA: TGTGCCAGCAGCCAAGAGTATAGCAATCAGCCCCAGCATTTT. This sequence encodes CASSQEYSNQPQHF.

The genes are TRBV9 and TRBJ2-1; 13 bases agree with TRBD2. The CDR3 is 18 amino acids. Germline V gene lookup returns CDR1 SGDLS and CDR2 YYNGEE. V was pared by 4 bases and J by 3 bases, with 10 bases of the junction left unmatched. CDR3 region: CASSLGLAGRGGYNEQFF. CDR3 coding DNA: TGTGCCAGCAGCTTGGGACTAGCGGGGAGGGGCGGCTACAATGAGCAGTTCTTC. The whole variable domain, remainder taken from reference TRBV9 and TRBJ2-1, is DSGVTQTPKHLITATGQRVTLRCSPRSGDLSVYWYQQSLDQGLQFLIQYYNGEERAKGNILERFSAQQFPDLHSELNLSSLELGDSALYFCASSLGLAGRGGYNEQFFGPGTRLTVL.

The rearrangement links TRBV24-1 to TRBJ2-7; a possible D gene is TRBD1 (7 bases). Between the trimmed V and J ends, which lost 5 bases and 3 bases, there was a span of 19 bases. CDR1 is KGHDR, CDR2 SFDVKD, per germline. The CDR3 runs 16 residues. CDR3 sequence (DNA): TGTGCCACCAGTGGCCTGGGGCAGGGGGGACTCTACGAGCAGTACTTC. It codes for CATSGLGQGGLYEQYF.